Listed below are T cell receptor beta chains from one sample, sequenced in a study of T cell responses to AZD1222 COVID-19 vaccine. Using immunoSEQ multiplex PCR, the repertoire was profiled, and TCRdb retains in-frame clones only, with some absent. The repertoire has about 140,000 clones, 80% to 95% of them found once; the top ten carry over 1.5%. Sequenced here: peripheral blood, sampled on day 0 of AZD1222 vaccination. The receptor source for this set is an adult in good health. CDR3s include the opening cysteine and the closing phenylalanine or tryptophan. Fields, in order: D gene, V gene, clone size, J gene, CDR3 protein, CDR3 DNA. The D gene is left open where the match is weak. A row's size may be missing; if present it is once, few, many or a size class.

d_call: TRBD1; v_call: TRBV2; clone_size: few; j_call: TRBJ2-5; cdr3_aa: CASSRAPRTGTYF; cdr3_nt: TGTGCCAGCAGTCGAGCCCCGAGGACAGGGACGTACTTC
d_call: .; v_call: TRBV11-3; clone_size: few; j_call: TRBJ1-1; cdr3_aa: CASSLDGREGRTEAFF; cdr3_nt: TGTGCCAGCAGCTTAGATGGGCGAGAGGGTCGCACTGAAGCTTTCTTT
d_call: TRBD2; v_call: TRBV27; clone_size: .; j_call: TRBJ2-1; cdr3_aa: CASSKTSNYNEQFF; cdr3_nt: TGTGCCAGCAGTAAGACTAGCAATTACAATGAGCAGTTCTTC
d_call: .; v_call: TRBV2; clone_size: .; j_call: TRBJ2-2; cdr3_aa: CASRGDGNTGELFF; cdr3_nt: TGTGCCAGCAGGGGAGACGGGAACACCGGGGAGCTGTTTTTT
d_call: .; v_call: TRBV6-1; clone_size: .; j_call: TRBJ1-4; cdr3_aa: CASSEASGWEKLFF; cdr3_nt: TGTGCCAGCAGTGAAGCCTCAGGTTGGGAAAAACTGTTTTTT
d_call: TRBD1; v_call: TRBV6-1; clone_size: .; j_call: TRBJ2-7; cdr3_aa: CASSEGETGAYEQYF; cdr3_nt: TGTGCCAGCAGTGAAGGGGAGACAGGGGCCTACGAGCAGTACTTC
d_call: .; v_call: TRBV28; clone_size: .; j_call: TRBJ2-3; cdr3_aa: CASSLSSTQYF; cdr3_nt: TGTGCCAGCAGTTTATCGAGTACGCAGTATTTT
d_call: TRBD2; v_call: TRBV24-1; clone_size: .; j_call: TRBJ2-2; cdr3_aa: CATSDWTSGIGGTGELFF; cdr3_nt: TGTGCCACCAGTGACTGGACTAGCGGGATTGGTGGCACCGGGGAGCTGTTTTTT
d_call: TRBD1; v_call: TRBV19; clone_size: few; j_call: TRBJ1-5; cdr3_aa: CASTTGVGQPQHF; cdr3_nt: TGTGCCAGCACGACAGGGGTTGGGCAGCCCCAGCATTTT
d_call: TRBD1; v_call: TRBV28; clone_size: .; j_call: TRBJ1-6; cdr3_aa: CASSSSGQGSHNYHF; cdr3_nt: TGTGCCAGCAGTTCCTCGGGACAGGGGTCCCACAATTACCACTTT
d_call: .; v_call: TRBV5-1; clone_size: .; j_call: TRBJ2-2; cdr3_aa: CASSLELRGTGELFF; cdr3_nt: TGCGCCAGCAGCTTGGAGCTACGAGGCACCGGGGAGCTGTTTTTT
d_call: .; v_call: TRBV27; clone_size: .; j_call: TRBJ2-2; cdr3_aa: CASSFPSGASRTGELFF; cdr3_nt: TGTGCCAGCAGTTTTCCGTCGGGGGCGTCGCGCACCGGGGAGCTGTTTTTT
d_call: TRBD1; v_call: TRBV2; clone_size: .; j_call: TRBJ1-2; cdr3_aa: CASSAGQGGDYGYTF; cdr3_nt: TGTGCCAGCAGTGCCGGACAGGGGGGGGACTATGGCTACACCTTC
d_call: TRBD2; v_call: TRBV28; clone_size: .; j_call: TRBJ2-5; cdr3_aa: CASSLSSGAGIEAQYF; cdr3_nt: TGTGCCAGCAGTTTAAGTTCGGGAGCGGGAATAGAGGCCCAGTACTTC
d_call: .; v_call: TRBV5-8; clone_size: .; j_call: TRBJ2-1; cdr3_aa: CASSLSGSNNEQFF; cdr3_nt: TGTGCCAGCAGCTTGTCCGGGAGCAACAATGAGCAGTTCTTC
d_call: TRBD1; v_call: TRBV28; clone_size: .; j_call: TRBJ2-5; cdr3_aa: CASNPAGGQETQYF; cdr3_nt: TGTGCCAGCAACCCGGCAGGGGGACAAGAGACCCAGTACTTC
d_call: .; v_call: TRBV6-5; clone_size: .; j_call: TRBJ1-5; cdr3_aa: CASSYLGMNQPQHF; cdr3_nt: TGTGCCAGCAGTTACTTAGGGATGAATCAGCCCCAGCATTTT
d_call: .; v_call: TRBV21-1; clone_size: .; j_call: TRBJ1-2; cdr3_aa: CASSTRLARETNNYGYTF; cdr3_nt: TGTGCCAGCAGCACCCGTTTGGCCAGGGAGACCAACAACTATGGCTACACCTTC